This T cell receptor (beta chain) was sequenced during a study of blood T cells in healthy people across ages. Study-wide results and limits: Correlation between TCR beta diversity and naive T cell percentage was strong.

The CDR3 has 16 amino acids. Per the germline V gene, CDR1 is MNHNY and CDR2 is SVGAGI (reference sequence). With 2 bases removed from V and 0 bases from J, the gap between germline ends came to 11 bases. A J-beta primer mix and a sample-barcoded 5' primer were used in a second PCR of roughly 6 to 11 cycles. Every cDNA was tagged by a template-switch adaptor with 12 random nucleotides. MiXCR, run by TCRdb on the 5' RACE reads, gives a single entry per CDR3 protein. The sample consists of hundreds of thousands of distinct CDR3 sequences, more than 50% of them appearing once. Regarding this clonotype: Its cognate antigen is unknown.

The chain couples TRBV6-6 to TRBJ1-5; maybe TRBD1 (5 bases). Sequences were obtained from blood. This sequence originates from a man aged 40-49 years in good health. The CDR3 DNA is TGTGCCAGCAGTTACCGGGACCCTTATAGCAATCAGCCCCAGCATTTT. Translating gives CASSYRDPYSNQPQHF.